The source of this TCR beta chain is a study of cytomegalovirus exposure and HLA in healthy donors. The CDR3 is 16 amino acids. Germline V gene data show CDR1 as MDHEN and CDR2 as SYDVKM. V was clipped by 5 bases and J by 5 bases; unmatched bases: 12. Study-level findings and limits: In a later analysis, TCR beta V- and J-gene trimming was associated with a missense DCLRE1C variant. According to reports, the classifier identified cytomegalovirus status with high specificity and sensitivity.

PCR involved 60 Vbeta and 13 Jbeta primers. Measured with immunoSEQ multiplex PCR; TCRdb has only the in-frame clones, and not every one. The data hold 120,000 or so clones, with 78% observed a single time. Comment on this clone: The antigen is undetermined.

The sequenced sample consisted of PBMCs. This clonotype originated in a man in his thirties or forties in good health and CMV-seropositive. This sequence joins TRBV28 and TRBJ1-5; 7 nucleotides align to TRBD1. The DNA of the CDR3 is TGTGCCAGCAGTCAGACAGGGAACGGAGTAGATCAGCCCCAGCATTTT. This codes for CASSQTGNGVDQPQHF. Variable domain in full (rest from reference TRBV28 and TRBJ1-5): DVKVTQSSRYLVKRTGEKVFLECVQDMDHENMFWYRQDPGLGLRLIYFSYDVKMKEKGDIPEGYSVSREKKERFSLILESASTNQTSMYLCASSQTGNGVDQPQHFGDGTRLSIL.